The entry below describes one TCR beta chain. These data originate in a study of blood T cell repertoires in COVID-19. Overall study: There were acute and convalescent COVID-19 samples, and they came from the United States, Italy and Spain. PBMCs, B-cell-depleted T cells, or T cells provided the cDNA or gDNA that made up the material.

This CDR3 contains 14 residues. V lost 5 bases, J lost 2 bases, and 9 bases lay in between. CDR1 is SGHAT and CDR2 is FQNNGV in the germline V gene. In the study's own analysis: By means of reference gene primer amplification, nucleated cell counts were estimated. TCRdb's table, derived via immunoSEQ multiplex PCR, lists solely in-frame clones and lacks some. That table furnishes V, J and clone size, whereas the DNA furnished D and trimming. The repertoire includes approximately 270,000 clones, 87% of them detected once, and roughly 3% sits in the top ten. The sequenced sample consisted of peripheral blood. This sequence joins TRBV11-2 and TRBJ2-2; unclear D gene. The receptor's source is a man younger than 30 with active or convalescent COVID-19. The DNA for the CDR3 is TGTGCCAGCAGCCCGGTCCATAACACCGGGGAGCTGTTTTTT. It translates to CASSPVHNTGELFF. Together with reference TRBV11-2 and TRBJ2-2, the CDR3 gives the full variable domain: EAGVAQSPRYKIIEKRQSVAFWCNPISGHATLYWYQQILGQGPKLLIQFQNNGVVDDSQLPKDRFSAERLKGVDSTLKIQPAKLEDSAVYLCASSPVHNTGELFFGEGSRLTVL.